A single sample is the source of the 24 T cell receptor beta chains below, sequenced in a study of blood T cell repertoires in COVID-19. This table comes from immunoSEQ multiplex PCR, and its TCRdb copy is limited to in-frame clones, with some not included. The repertoire has some 5,600 clones, approximately 84% of them found once; the top ten carry 12%. Input material: peripheral blood. The receptors originated from a human donor in a cohort sampled during active COVID-19.

The CDR3 sequence is CASSRQGHQPQHF. CDR3 in DNA: TGCGCCAGCAGCCGACAGGGTCATCAGCCCCAGCATTTT. The chain recombines TRBV4-1 with TRBJ1-5, with 7 bases aligning to TRBD1. The J segment lost 5 bases and the V segment lost 4 bases, leaving 2 bases of the junction unmatched. Germline V gene lookup returns CDR1 MGHRA and CDR2 YSYEKL. The CDR3 has 13 amino acids.

The V and J genes are TRBV15 and TRBJ1-2; possibly TRBD1 for D (5 bases). V lost 0 bases and J 2 bases, leaving 10 bases between the germline ends. Germline assignment: CDR1 LNHNV and CDR2 YYDKDF (reference sequence). This CDR3 region has 15 residues. The CDR3 reads CATSRDVDRNYGYTF. The CDR3 DNA sequence: TGTGCCACCAGCAGAGATGTTGACAGAAACTATGGCTACACCTTC.

The chain has TRBV6-1 and TRBJ1-6, with unresolved D. Germline lookup yields CDR1 MNHNS and CDR2 SASEGT. This CDR3 is 16 amino acids long. Trimming stripped 2 bases from V and 8 bases from J, with 16 bases between. The CDR3 nucleotides read TGTGCCAGCAGTGAACCGGTGGGGAGGGAATATTCACCCCTCCACTTT. Its protein product is CASSEPVGREYSPLHF.

The chain is built from TRBV3-1 (or the pseudogene TRBV3-2) and TRBJ2-5; the D gene is possibly TRBD2 (5 bases). This CDR3 is built from 14 residues. V was trimmed by 0 bases and J by 2 bases, leaving 7 bases between them. Germline assignment: CDR1 LGHDT and CDR2 YNNKEL (reference sequence). DNA for the CDR3: TGTGCCAGCAGCCAAGATCGGGGACAAGAGACCCAGTACTTC. Encoded protein: CASSQDRGQETQYF.

This clone has only one observation. This chain links TRBV10-1 with TRBJ2-4, with D perhaps TRBD1 (5 bases). Trimming took 5 bases from V and 8 from J, leaving 19 bases between them. Germline V gene sequence: CDR1 WNHNN, CDR2 SYGVQD (reference sequence). The CDR3 loop spans 15 amino acids. The CDR3 protein is CASSPKVGRLDIQYF. CDR3 coding DNA: TGCGCCAGCAGTCCAAAGGTGGGGCGGCTGGACATTCAGTACTTC.

V usage is TRBV19 and J usage is TRBJ2-1; D is unclear. Germline V gene lookup returns CDR1 LNHDA and CDR2 SQIVND (reference sequence). Between the trimmed V and J ends, which lost 3 bases and 5 bases, there was a span of 8 bases. This CDR3 is 13 amino acids long. CDR3: CASSMSVHNEQFF. CDR3 nucleotide sequence: TGTGCCAGTAGTATGTCAGTCCACAATGAGCAGTTCTTC.

The rearrangement joins TRBV30 to TRBJ2-2; 8 bases are shared with TRBD1. The germline V gene encodes CDR1 GTSNPN and CDR2 SVGIG (reference sequence). The length of the CDR3 is 16 residues. Trimming cost V 0 bases and J 2 bases; bases outside gene matches: 5. The DNA of the CDR3 is TGTGCCTGGAGTGTACCGGGACAGGTCAACACCGGGGAGCTGTTTTTT. Its protein is CAWSVPGQVNTGELFF.

This sequence joins TRBV6-4 and TRBJ2-3; D is perhaps TRBD2 (5 bases). Trimming took off 3 bases at V and 2 bases at J, with 9 bases between the two ends. Germline CDR1 reads MRHNA; CDR2 reads SNTAGT. The CDR3 covers 14 residues. Written as DNA, the CDR3 is TGTGCCAGCAGTGAGAGCGGCCCCACAGATACGCAGTATTTT. Amino acid sequence: CASSESGPTDTQYF.

This chain links TRBV5-4 with TRBJ1-1; TRBD1 might be the D (6 bases). The CDR3 has 14 residues. Trimming shortened V by 2 bases and J by 0 bases, and 8 bases separated the two germline ends. The V gene's germline CDR1 is SGHNT and CDR2 YYREEE (reference sequence). The CDR3 DNA is TGTGCCAGCAGCTTTGGACAGATGAACACTGAAGCTTTCTTT. Encoded protein: CASSFGQMNTEAFF.

The chain recombines TRBV7-3 with TRBJ2-1, with 8 bases identical to TRBD2. Per germline, CDR1 SGHTA and CDR2 FQGTGA. The J segment lost 9 bases and the V segment lost 2 bases, leaving 9 bases of the junction unmatched. The CDR3 length is 15 residues. The CDR3 DNA follows: TGTGCCAGCAGCTTAGGATATGTCGGGGGGGTTGAGCAGTTCTTC. Encoded protein: CASSLGYVGGVEQFF.

This clone was counted between two and nine times. V is TRBV24-1 and J is TRBJ2-5; TRBD1 might be the D (6 bases). The CDR3 runs 16 residues. Looked up from germline, CDR1 is KGHDR and CDR2 is SFDVKD. V lost 6 bases, J lost 5 bases, and 21 bases lay in between. The DNA of the CDR3 is TGTGCCACCAGTCCCCGGCCCAGGGGATACGACGAGACCCAGTACTTC. Amino acids: CATSPRPRGYDETQYF.

The chain carries TRBV6-1 and TRBJ2-2; 7 bases agree with TRBD2. Germline CDR1 and CDR2: MNHNS and SASEGT. This CDR3 is built from 16 residues. The J segment lost 5 bases and the V segment lost 3 bases, leaving 9 bases of the junction unmatched. The CDR3 nucleotides read TGTGCCAGCAGTGACGATCCTAGCGGAGCAACCGGGGAGCTGTTTTTT. The encoded protein is CASSDDPSGATGELFF.

The rearrangement joins TRBV5-1 to TRBJ2-3; D may be TRBD2 (5 bases). Germline CDR1 reads SGHRS; CDR2 reads YFSETQ. Trimming shortened V by 0 bases and J by 7 bases, and 12 bases separated the two germline ends. The CDR3 spans 14 residues. For the CDR3, the DNA is TGCGCCAGCAGCTTGGAGGCTAGCCGTAATACGCAGTATTTT. Translating gives CASSLEASRNTQYF.

The chain employs TRBV19 and TRBJ2-1; 9 bases map to TRBD2. The CDR3 contains 15 residues. Germline trimming cut 10 bases from V and 7 bases from J; bases unmatched to any gene: 14. CDR1 is LNHDA and CDR2 is SQIVND in the germline V gene (reference sequence). This chain's CDR3 is CATKGGGRAWNEQFF. DNA for the CDR3: TGTGCCACTAAGGGGGGCGGGAGGGCCTGGAATGAGCAGTTCTTC. The entire variable domain, with the rest obtained from reference TRBV19 and TRBJ2-1, is as follows: DGGITQSPKYLFRKEGQNVTLSCEQNLNHDAMYWYRQDPGQGLRLIYYSQIVNDFQKGDIAEGYSVSREKKESFPLTVTSAQKNPTAFYLCATKGGGRAWNEQFFGPGTRLTVL.

This clone came up once. The J gene is TRBJ2-2, the V gene TRBV2, with D perhaps TRBD1 (5 bases). The CDR3 spans 15 residues. V lost 4 bases and J lost 1, with 10 bases in between. The germline V gene encodes CDR1 SNHLY and CDR2 FYNNEI. The CDR3, as DNA: TGTGCCAGCAGTGGTAGGACAAGGAACACCGGGGAGCTGTTTTTT. Its translation is CASSGRTRNTGELFF. Looking up the rest from reference TRBV2 and TRBJ2-2 gives the full variable domain: EPEVTQTPSHQVTQMGQEVILRCVPISNHLYFYWYRQILGQKVEFLVSFYNNEISEKSEIFDDQFSVERPDGSNFTLKIRSTKLEDSAMYFCASSGRTRNTGELFFGEGSRLTVL.

The rearrangement links TRBV10-3 to TRBJ2-3, with a weak D call TRBD1 (5 bases). Germline assignment: CDR1 ENHRY and CDR2 SYGVKD. The CDR3 covers 15 residues. Trimming left V 2 bases short and J 1 base short, with 10 bases between. CDR3 sequence reads: CAISEPGSGTDTQYF. The CDR3 nucleotides read TGTGCCATCAGTGAGCCAGGGTCGGGCACAGATACGCAGTATTTT.

This sequence joins TRBV20-1 and TRBJ1-2; D call uncertain. CDR1 and CDR2 from the germline V gene are DFQATT and SNEGSKA (reference sequence). V was cut by 3 bases and J by 10 bases, with 21 bases left in between. The CDR3 covers 14 residues. DNA of the CDR3: TGCAGTGCTAGTGAGCCCCGGACGTCTAGCGACTACACCTTC. Amino acid sequence: CSASEPRTSSDYTF.

This clone was picked up a small number of times. V gene TRBV30 combines with J gene TRBJ2-2, with D possibly matching TRBD2 (6 bases). The germline V gene has CDR1 GTSNPN and CDR2 SVGIG (reference sequence). This CDR3 has 15 amino acids. The V end lost 5 bases, the J end lost 3 bases, and 16 bases lay between the germline ends. The CDR3 coding sequence is TGTGCCTGGCAGGAGGGAGGAAAAGACACCGGGGAGCTGTTTTTT. Translation: CAWQEGGKDTGELFF.

This clone was counted between two and nine times. The chain is built from TRBV18 and TRBJ1-5, with D unclear. The CDR3 covers 15 residues. Germline V gene sequence: CDR1 KGHSH, CDR2 LQKENI. The V end was cut by 4 bases, the J end by 0 bases, with 10 bases between. As DNA, the CDR3 is TGTGCCAGCTCACATACACACCGTAGCAATCAGCCCCAGCATTTT. It codes for CASSHTHRSNQPQHF.

The chain recombines TRBV7-9 with TRBJ2-1; D gene unclear. CDR3 length: 14 amino acids. From germline, CDR1 is SEHNR and CDR2 FQNEAQ (reference sequence). Trimming shortened V by 4 bases and J by 4 bases, and 11 bases separated the two germline ends. Written as DNA, the CDR3 is TGTGCCAGCAGCTCAAGCAGCAGGTACAATGAGCAGTTCTTC. Translated: CASSSSSRYNEQFF.

The sample holds one count of this clone. The V gene is TRBV15, the J gene TRBJ2-7; no definite D call. Germline CDR1 LNHNV, CDR2 YYDKDF (reference sequence). Trimming took 0 bases from V and 2 from J, leaving 14 bases between them. The CDR3 is made up of 16 amino acids. CDR3 coding DNA: TGTGCCACCAGCAGAGATGGCCCAGAACATACCTACGAGCAGTACTTC. Translation: CATSRDGPEHTYEQYF.

The chain has TRBV4-3 and TRBJ1-1; a possible D gene is TRBD1 (6 bases). The CDR3 totals 14 residues. Germline CDR1 reads LGHNA; CDR2 reads YSLEER. V gave up 1 base and J gave up 8 bases, with 14 bases separating them. The CDR3 sequence: CASSQVATDREAFF. For the CDR3, the DNA is TGCGCCAGCAGCCAAGTTGCCACGGACAGAGAAGCTTTCTTT.

V and J are TRBV7-2 and TRBJ1-6; tentative D call: TRBD1 (5 bases). Between the trimmed V and J ends, which lost 1 base and 9 bases, there was a span of 10 bases. The CDR3 totals 14 residues. Germline lookup yields CDR1 SGHTA and CDR2 FQGNSA. CDR3 protein: CASSLGQGGSPLHF. In nucleotides, the CDR3 is TGTGCCAGCAGCTTAGGGCAGGGAGGTTCACCCCTCCACTTT.

This clone was recorded a few times. The rearrangement joins TRBV7-2 to TRBJ2-1; D ambiguous. Germline V gene sequence: CDR1 SGHTA, CDR2 FQGNSA. The CDR3 has 16 residues. V was pared by 1 base and J by 4 bases, with 14 bases between. CDR3 in amino acids: CASSLGVAPGYNEQFF. CDR3 nucleotides: TGTGCCAGCAGCTTAGGGGTAGCACCCGGATACAATGAGCAGTTCTTC.